This T cell receptor beta chain came from a study of blood T cell repertoires in COVID-19. In the study overall: Acute-phase and convalescent COVID-19 samples originated in the United States, Italy and Spain. T cells, B-cell-depleted T cells, or PBMCs provided the cDNA or gDNA that served as material.

In the source study's methods: Counts of nucleated cells, estimated from reference gene primer amplification, were obtained. The method was immunoSEQ multiplex PCR; TCRdb's version includes in-frame clones alone and lacks a portion of them. V and J calls and clone size follow that table, whereas D and trimming were derived from the DNA. The data show some 300,000 clones, 70% to 90% seen once. The Seattle patients joined while their infection was active and were tracked longitudinally afterward. Germline V lookup: CDR1 MNHEY, CDR2 SVGAGI. CDR3 size: 14 residues. J was trimmed by 4 bases and V by 6 bases; bases with no gene match: 5.

The receptor comes from a woman in her forties or fifties with COVID-19, enrolled during active disease. V and J are TRBV6-5 and TRBJ2-7; 11 bases agree with TRBD2. Sequencing input: peripheral blood. CDR3 sequence (DNA): TGTGCCAGCAGACGGACTAGCGGGCAGTACGAGCAGTACTTC. Amino acids: CASRRTSGQYEQYF.